The 10 T cell receptor beta chains reported below all come from one sample, sequenced in a study of blood T cell repertoires in COVID-19. Profiling relied on immunoSEQ multiplex PCR, and the TCRdb table lists in-frame clones only, not all of them. The data hold roughly 270,000 clones, with approximately 85% observed a single time. The sample was peripheral blood. The receptors were gathered from a man aged 50 to 60 with active or convalescent COVID-19.

The chain joins TRBV20-1 to TRBJ2-2; maybe TRBD2 (6 bases). Trimming cost V 3 bases and J 3 bases, with 11 bases left between them. The CDR3 extends over 14 amino acids. In germline, CDR1 is DFQATT, CDR2 SNEGSKA (reference sequence). CDR3 protein: CSASAGTHTGELFF. CDR3 sequence (DNA): TGCAGTGCTAGTGCCGGGACTCACACCGGGGAGCTGTTTTTT.

The table lists this clone with a few counts. The rearrangement joins TRBV2 to TRBJ1-1; 7 nucleotides agree with TRBD1. Trimming at V came to 0 bases and at J to 6 bases, leaving 13 bases not matched to a gene. The germline V gene has CDR1 SNHLY and CDR2 FYNNEI. The CDR3 has 17 residues. CDR3 in DNA: TGTGCCAGCAGTGAAGCGGTTGGAGACAGGGAGCTGGCTGAAGCTTTCTTT. This encodes CASSEAVGDRELAEAFF.

V gene TRBV19 combines with J gene TRBJ1-2; D is unclear. Trimming took 0 bases from V and 6 from J, leaving 14 bases between them. Germline CDR1 LNHDA, CDR2 SQIVND (reference sequence). The CDR3 consists of 15 residues. Here the CDR3 DNA reads TGTGCCAGTAGTATAGATTTCTCCGACATGAATGGCTACACCTTC. Its translation is CASSIDFSDMNGYTF. Full variable domain (outside the CDR3, taken from reference TRBV19 and TRBJ1-2): DGGITQSPKYLFRKEGQNVTLSCEQNLNHDAMYWYRQDPGQGLRLIYYSQIVNDFQKGDIAEGYSVSREKKESFPLTVTSAQKNPTAFYLCASSIDFSDMNGYTFGSGTRLTVV.

The rearrangement links TRBV7-8 to TRBJ2-1; maybe TRBD1 (7 bases). V shed 4 bases and J shed 12 bases, with 25 bases lying between them. In germline, CDR1 is SGHVS, CDR2 FQNEAQ. This CDR3 comprises 16 residues. The CDR3 spells CASSSPLGGMPGGQFF. The CDR3 bases are TGTGCCAGCAGCTCCCCCTTGGGCGGGATGCCAGGGGGGCAGTTCTTC.

V usage is TRBV18 and J usage is TRBJ1-1, with 8 bases lining up with TRBD1. The CDR3 spans 15 residues. V lost 4 bases, J lost 6 bases, and 10 bases stayed unmatched. Germline CDR1 is KGHSH and CDR2 is LQKENI. CDR3 loop: CASSLTTGQGAEAFF. Here the CDR3 DNA reads TGTGCCAGCTCACTCACGACAGGACAGGGCGCTGAAGCTTTCTTT.

V is TRBV29-1 and J is TRBJ2-1; 8 bases match TRBD1. This CDR3 comprises 11 residues. Per the germline V gene, CDR1 is SQVTM and CDR2 is ANQGSEA. V lost 8 bases, J lost 7 bases, and 4 bases stayed unmatched. The CDR3 bases are TGCAGCACGCAGGGGGCGAATGAGCAGTTCTTC. Translated: CSTQGANEQFF.

DNA of the CDR3: TGTGCCAGCAGCTTGGCCTTGTACAATGAGCAGTTCTTC. Translating it yields CASSLALYNEQFF. The chain couples TRBV5-5 to TRBJ2-1; D gene ambiguous. CDR1 and CDR2 (germline): SGHKS, YYEKEE (reference sequence). The CDR3 runs 13 residues. Trimming stripped 0 bases from V and 4 bases from J, with 5 bases between. The full variable domain, rest sourced from reference TRBV5-5 and TRBJ2-1, is DAGVTQSPTHLIKTRGQQVTLRCSPISGHKSVSWYQQVLGQGPQFIFQYYEKEERGRGNFPDRFSARQFPNYSSELNVNALLLGDSALYLCASSLALYNEQFFGPGTRLTVL.

The chain recombines TRBV7-6 with TRBJ1-2; D is perhaps TRBD1 (5 bases). This CDR3 is 16 amino acids long. Between the trimmed V and J ends, which lost 5 bases and 0 bases, there was a span of 16 bases. Germline values: CDR1 SGHVS, CDR2 FNYEAQ. The CDR3 coding sequence is TGTGCCAGCAGCAAAACCTCAGGGACTGCTAACTATGGCTACACCTTC. Translating gives CASSKTSGTANYGYTF.

The CDR3 loop is CASGTPLTQELFF. The CDR3 DNA reads TGTGCCAGCGGGACACCCCTAACCCAGGAGCTGTTTTTT. This sequence joins TRBV28 and TRBJ2-2; D might be TRBD1 (6 bases). The CDR3 extends over 13 amino acids. Germline assignment: CDR1 MDHEN and CDR2 SYDVKM. V was clipped by 8 bases and J by 10 bases, with 17 bases between them. Full variable domain (missing parts from reference TRBV28 and TRBJ2-2): DVKVTQSSRYLVKRTGEKVFLECVQDMDHENMFWYRQDPGLGLRLIYFSYDVKMKEKGDIPEGYSVSREKKERFSLILESASTNQTSMYLCASGTPLTQELFFGEGSRLTVL.

The V gene is TRBV3-1 (or the pseudogene TRBV3-2), the J gene TRBJ2-4, with D possibly matching TRBD2 (6 bases). The CDR3 is made up of 16 amino acids. Trimming removed 0 bases from V and 6 bases from J, with 15 bases in between. The germline V gene has CDR1 LGHDT and CDR2 YNNKEL (reference sequence). The CDR3 reads CASSQDSGSSGNIQYF. The CDR3 DNA follows: TGTGCCAGCAGCCAAGATTCCGGGAGTAGTGGAAACATTCAGTACTTC.